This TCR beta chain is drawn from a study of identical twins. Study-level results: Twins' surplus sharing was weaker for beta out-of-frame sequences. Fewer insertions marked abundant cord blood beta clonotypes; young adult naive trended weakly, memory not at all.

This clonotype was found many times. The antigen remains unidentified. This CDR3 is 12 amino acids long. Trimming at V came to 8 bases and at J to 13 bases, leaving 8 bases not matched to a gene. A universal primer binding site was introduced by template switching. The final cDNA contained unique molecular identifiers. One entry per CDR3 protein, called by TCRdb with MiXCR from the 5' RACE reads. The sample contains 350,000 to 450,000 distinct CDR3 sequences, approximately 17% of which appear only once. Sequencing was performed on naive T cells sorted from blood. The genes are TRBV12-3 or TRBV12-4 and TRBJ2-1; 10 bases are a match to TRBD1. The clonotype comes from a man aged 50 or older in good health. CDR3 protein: CASETRDRGQFF. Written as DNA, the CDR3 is TGTGCCAGCGAGACCCGGGACAGGGGTCAGTTCTTC.